This is a list of T cell receptor beta chains from one sample in a study of blood T cell repertoires in COVID-19. TCRdb's table, derived via immunoSEQ multiplex PCR, lists solely in-frame clones and lacks some. The sample holds 250,000 or so clones, about four fifths seen once. Material: peripheral blood. Receptors originate from a man aged 50-60 years with acute or convalescent COVID-19. CDR3s include the opening cysteine and the closing phenylalanine or tryptophan. The D gene is left open where the match is weak. Rows may omit the clone size; those that give it use once, few, many or a size class.

j_gene: TRBJ2-7
v_gene: TRBV4-1
d_gene: -
abundance: -
CDR3nt: TGCGCCAGCAGCCAAGTGATGCAGCGACTTGACTACGAGCAGTACTTC
CDR3aa: CASSQVMQRLDYEQYF

j_gene: TRBJ2-7
v_gene: TRBV5-1
d_gene: TRBD1
abundance: -
CDR3nt: TGCGCCAGCAGCAGTCAAAGGACAGGGGCCTACGAGCAGTACTTC
CDR3aa: CASSSQRTGAYEQYF

j_gene: TRBJ2-7
v_gene: TRBV6-1
d_gene: TRBD2
abundance: -
CDR3nt: TGTGCCAGCAGTGAAGCAAGGCGGGAGACCCCGGGGGAGCAGTACTTC
CDR3aa: CASSEARRETPGEQYF

j_gene: TRBJ2-6
v_gene: TRBV28
d_gene: TRBD2
abundance: -
CDR3nt: TGTGCCAGCAGTTTAAGCGGACCCGGGAGGTCTGGGGCCAACGTCCTGACTTTC
CDR3aa: CASSLSGPGRSGANVLTF

j_gene: TRBJ2-1
v_gene: TRBV10-3
d_gene: -
abundance: -
CDR3nt: TGTGCCATCAAAGATTTGCGCAGGGGAAATGAGCAGTTCTTC
CDR3aa: CAIKDLRRGNEQFF

j_gene: TRBJ2-7
v_gene: TRBV6-5
d_gene: -
abundance: -
CDR3nt: TGTGCCAGCAGTCCCTCTGACGGCGGAGCCTACGAGCAGTACTTC
CDR3aa: CASSPSDGGAYEQYF

j_gene: TRBJ2-2
v_gene: TRBV30
d_gene: TRBD1
abundance: -
CDR3nt: TGTGCCTGTCTCATAGCCTGGGACAGTAACACCGGGGAGCTGTTTTTT
CDR3aa: CACLIAWDSNTGELFF

j_gene: TRBJ1-5
v_gene: TRBV27
d_gene: -
abundance: -
CDR3nt: TGTGCCAGCAGTTTGAGGGAGATAGGGCCCCAGCATTTT
CDR3aa: CASSLREIGPQHF

j_gene: TRBJ2-1
v_gene: TRBV19
d_gene: TRBD2
abundance: -
CDR3nt: TGTGCCAGTAGTACCGGGACTAGCGATTACAATGAGCAGTTCTTC
CDR3aa: CASSTGTSDYNEQFF

j_gene: TRBJ1-2
v_gene: TRBV4-1
d_gene: -
abundance: -
CDR3nt: TGCGCCAGCAGCCCGACAGGCCCGGATGGATATGGCTACACCTTC
CDR3aa: CASSPTGPDGYGYTF

j_gene: TRBJ2-7
v_gene: TRBV28
d_gene: TRBD2
abundance: few
CDR3nt: TGTGCCAGCAGCCCGGGTCCGGGAGGCTACGAGCAGTACTTC
CDR3aa: CASSPGPGGYEQYF

j_gene: TRBJ1-5
v_gene: TRBV12-3/TRBV12-4
d_gene: TRBD1
abundance: -
CDR3nt: TGTGCCAGCAACCGGGACAGAAATCAGCCCCAGCATTTT
CDR3aa: CASNRDRNQPQHF

j_gene: TRBJ1-2
v_gene: TRBV7-9
d_gene: TRBD1
abundance: once
CDR3nt: TGTGCCAGCAGCCTAAAACAGGGGTCTAACTATGGCTACACCTTC
CDR3aa: CASSLKQGSNYGYTF

j_gene: TRBJ1-6
v_gene: TRBV7-9
d_gene: TRBD1
abundance: -
CDR3nt: TGTGCCAGCAGCTCGGGACAGGGATTTCTTTCACCCCTCCACTTT
CDR3aa: CASSSGQGFLSPLHF

j_gene: TRBJ2-7
v_gene: TRBV5-6
d_gene: TRBD1
abundance: -
CDR3nt: TGTGCCAGCAGCTTGGATCTGGACAGGGCTTACGAGCAGTACTTC
CDR3aa: CASSLDLDRAYEQYF

j_gene: TRBJ2-1
v_gene: TRBV3-1/TRBV3-2
d_gene: TRBD2
abundance: few
CDR3nt: TGTGCCAGCAGCCGAATAGCGGGGGACACTGGTGAGCAGTTCTTC
CDR3aa: CASSRIAGDTGEQFF

j_gene: TRBJ2-7
v_gene: TRBV7-8
d_gene: -
abundance: -
CDR3nt: TGTGCCAGCAGCTTAGTGGCGGGGACCTACGAGCAGTACTTC
CDR3aa: CASSLVAGTYEQYF

j_gene: TRBJ2-7
v_gene: TRBV2
d_gene: -
abundance: -
CDR3nt: TGTGCCAGCAGGGAGCTCGGACAGTACTTC
CDR3aa: CASRELGQYF

j_gene: TRBJ1-2
v_gene: TRBV5-6
d_gene: -
abundance: -
CDR3nt: TGTGCCAGCAGCTTGGGGGCACTCTATGGCTACACCTTC
CDR3aa: CASSLGALYGYTF

j_gene: TRBJ2-1
v_gene: TRBV7-9
d_gene: TRBD1
abundance: -
CDR3nt: TGTGCCAGCAGCCGACAGGGAACCGAGCAGTTCTTC
CDR3aa: CASSRQGTEQFF

j_gene: TRBJ2-2
v_gene: TRBV30
d_gene: -
abundance: -
CDR3nt: TGTGCCTGGAGATTAACAGGGACCACCGGGGAGCTGTTTTTT
CDR3aa: CAWRLTGTTGELFF

j_gene: TRBJ2-7
v_gene: TRBV7-9
d_gene: TRBD1
abundance: -
CDR3nt: TGTGCCAGCAGCGTACTCCGGGACAGGGGGACCGGCGAGCAGTACTTC
CDR3aa: CASSVLRDRGTGEQYF

j_gene: TRBJ1-1
v_gene: TRBV29-1
d_gene: -
abundance: -
CDR3nt: TGCAGCCACAATACGAACACTGAAGCTTTCTTT
CDR3aa: CSHNTNTEAFF

j_gene: TRBJ2-5
v_gene: TRBV10-3
d_gene: TRBD1
abundance: -
CDR3nt: TGTGCCATCAGTGCGGGTGACAGGGGGTACCAAGAGACCCAGTACTTC
CDR3aa: CAISAGDRGYQETQYF

j_gene: TRBJ2-5
v_gene: TRBV10-2
d_gene: TRBD1
abundance: -
CDR3nt: TGCGCCAGCAATACAGACAGGGAGCCTGAAGAGACCCAGTACTTC
CDR3aa: CASNTDREPEETQYF

j_gene: TRBJ1-5
v_gene: TRBV30
d_gene: TRBD1
abundance: -
CDR3nt: TGTGCCTGGAGTGTCGGGACAGGGAACAATCAGCCCCAGCATTTT
CDR3aa: CAWSVGTGNNQPQHF

j_gene: TRBJ2-7
v_gene: TRBV23-1
d_gene: -
abundance: -
CDR3nt: TGCGCCAGCAGTCAATCGTGGCTTTCCTACGAGCAGTACTTC
CDR3aa: CASSQSWLSYEQYF

j_gene: TRBJ2-2
v_gene: TRBV11-3
d_gene: -
abundance: -
CDR3nt: TGTGCCAGCAGCTTAGCCCTAGCGTCGAACACCGGGGAGCTGTTTTTT
CDR3aa: CASSLALASNTGELFF